The sequence of this T cell receptor (beta chain) was determined in a study of OX40 agonist ivuxolimab in advanced cancers. As for the study more broadly: Ivuxolimab, which targeted the costimulatory receptor OX40 (CD134), was an agonistic, fully human IgG2 monoclonal antibody. Intravenous ivuxolimab was administered to patients every 2 weeks at six dose levels: 0.01, 0.1, 0.3, 1.5, 3 and 10 mg/kg. Among the roughly 50 dose-escalation patients, some 19 had hepatocellular carcinoma, 15 or so melanoma, 9 renal cell carcinoma and 9 head and neck cancer. The dose-escalation cohort was roughly 83% male with a mean age of about 60 years, ranging from roughly 23 to 90. Prior anti-PD-1, anti-PD-L1 or anti-CTLA-4 therapy was permitted, and checkpoint inhibitors had been received by about 37% of dose-escalation patients. Partial responses were achieved by three dose-escalation patients, of whom one had hepatocellular carcinoma and two had cutaneous melanoma. The purpose of peripheral TCRbeta sequencing was to test whether ivuxolimab changed TCR sequence diversity and led to clonal T-cell expansion. The paper reports the monotherapy dose-escalation portion (N of about 47 patients) of the phase I ivuxolimab trial. Points the paper makes about the study in general: After ivuxolimab, CD8+ T cells had more expanded clones than CD4+ T cells on average. Low levels of normalized T-cell clonal expansion were also shown by some nonresponding patients. Clonal expansion of both CD4+ and CD8+ blood T cells was observed from baseline to week 6 at doses 0.1 to 3.0 mg/kg. The antigen specificity of the clonally expanded peripheral T cells was not determined. Partial responders in the 0.1-3.0 mg/kg groups had among the lowest normalized peripheral clonal expansion, especially among CD8+ T cells.

A word on this clone: The target of this receptor is not known. No base quality values were provided; no much bigger clone lies one nucleotide off.

The CDR3 spans 15 residues, from the cysteine through the phenylalanine. The read is trimmed to its CDR3 DNA, 45 bases read in frame from base 1. V is pared back by 1 base and J by 6 bases, with 15 bases lying between the germline termini. CDR1 MGHRA and CDR2 YSYEKL were looked up in the germline V gene. Patients with a history of autoimmune disease or receiving systemic immunosuppression were excluded from the trial. Peripheral blood for TCR sequencing was collected from all dose cohorts at baseline, on cycle 4 day 1, and on cycle 7 day 1. Samples came from an open-label, multicenter, first-in-human phase I dose-escalation trial of ivuxolimab. Adults with locally advanced or metastatic head and neck squamous cell, hepatocellular, melanoma or renal cell carcinoma were enrolled in the trial. Before TCR sequencing, CD4+ and CD8+ T cells were separately sorted from peripheral blood. Genomic DNA was isolated from the sorted cells so that the TCRbeta CDR3 region could be sequenced. The immunoSEQ Assay was used for sequencing of TCRbeta CDR3 regions. TCRdb mirrors the immuneACCESS table, restricted to in-frame sequences. Some clones are absent from its copies; in checked studies, under half trace to an unresolved V gene, and the reason for the others is unknown. The sample data list 30,000 to 35,000 clones, and around four fifths of these were observed just once. More than 20% of the sample is held by the ten biggest clonotypes.

The receptor chain draws on TRBV4-1 and TRBJ1-1, and possibly TRBD1, on 5 matching bases. The sequence was obtained from an adult with an advanced solid tumor such as melanoma, head and neck, liver or kidney cancer. Source: CD4+ or CD8+ T cells sorted from blood, taken in a trial of the OX40 agonist ivuxolimab. DNA sequence: TGCGCCAGCAGCCAAGGAAACAGGAGGATGTCTGAAGCTTTCTTT. Its translation reads: CASSQGNRRMSEAFF.